This T cell receptor beta chain is from a study of identical twins. MiXCR was run by TCRdb on the 5' RACE reads, yielding one entry per CDR3 protein. The sample consists of fewer than 800,000 distinct CDR3 sequences, around 7.4% of them appearing once. These data also formed part of another study, on yellow fever vaccine responses in identical twins. That report adds: Twins showed a vaccine T cell response that reportedly seemed partly convergent, partly personalized.

The clonotype was recovered from a woman aged 18-35 years in good health. Sequencing used PBMCs.

The CDR3 is CASSAQGAASYEQYV. DNA of the CDR3: TGTGCCAGCAGTGCTCAGGGGGCAGCGTCTTACGAGCAGTACGTC. The chain links TRBV6-1 to TRBJ2-7, with 8 bases lining up with TRBD1. CDR1 is MNHNS, CDR2 SASEGT, per germline. V lost 4 bases to trimming and J lost 4 bases; unmatched junction nucleotides: 9. CDR3 size: 15 residues.